The 20 T cell receptor beta chains reported below all come from one sample, sequenced in a study of human T cells and chemical hapten exposure. Documented time point: pre-sensitization, week 0. Treatment indicated: therapeutic diphenylcyclopropenone sensitization with weekly scalp DPC. Using its own MiXCR run on the RACE reads, TCRdb lists one record per CDR3 protein. Here the sample spans about 39,000 distinct CDR3 sequences, roughly an eighth being singletons. Sequenced material: whole blood, taken in connection with sensitization to the hapten diphenylcyclopropenone (DPC). These receptors came from a woman in her twenties or thirties with alopecia areata. Some clones in this sample may be carry-over from other donors' samples.

Ten or more counts support this clonotype. This sequence joins TRBV12-3 or TRBV12-4 and TRBJ2-5; TRBD1 matches 8 bases. The CDR3 runs to 15 residues. With V trimmed by 6 bases and J by 5 bases, 11 bases remained unmatched. CDR3 nucleotides: TGTGCCAGCAGCCCCTCCTCAGGGGGCGAGGAGACCCAGTACTTC. Amino acids: CASSPSSGGEETQYF.

This clonotype was recorded at least ten times. The gene calls are TRBV3-1 and TRBJ1-4; D may be TRBD1 (5 bases). The V gene lost 5 bases and the J gene lost 6 bases, with 10 bases spanning the gap. The germline gives CDR1 LGHDT, CDR2 YNNKEL (reference sequence). The CDR3 has 13 amino acids. As DNA, the CDR3 is TGTGCCAGCAGCATCAGGGCTGATGAAAAACTGTTTTTT. It codes for CASSIRADEKLFF.

This clonotype was counted only a few times. The chain is built from TRBV4-2 and TRBJ2-1; no clear D gene. V lost 0 bases and J lost 5, with 14 bases in between. Germline-derived CDR1 and CDR2 are LGHNA and YNFKEQ. This CDR3 has 16 residues. The CDR3 loop reads CASSQDLALGDNEQFF. As DNA, the CDR3 is TGTGCCAGCAGCCAAGATCTGGCTCTTGGGGACAATGAGCAGTTCTTC.

This clonotype was observed at least ten times. V gene TRBV11-3 combines with J gene TRBJ2-7; 8 bases map to TRBD2. Germline V gives CDR1 SGHNT, CDR2 YENEEA. Trimming removed 5 bases from V and 6 bases from J; junction bases left unmatched: 9. The CDR3 covers 14 residues. Here the CDR3 DNA reads TGTGCCAGCAGCCAAGGGACTAGGGCGGGCGAGCAGTACTTC. It specifies CASSQGTRAGEQYF. The whole variable domain, remainder taken from reference TRBV11-3 and TRBJ2-7, is EAGVVQSPRYKIIEKKQPVAFWCNPISGHNTLYWYLQNLGQGPELLIRYENEEAVDDSQLPKDRFSAERLKGVDSTLKIQPAELGDSAVYLCASSQGTRAGEQYFGPGTRLTVT.

This clonotype was recorded at least ten times. CDR3 sequence: CASSPLLAGGPLEQYF. DNA for the CDR3: TGTGCCAGCAGTCCACTACTAGCGGGAGGGCCCCTCGAGCAGTACTTC. The J gene is TRBJ2-7, the V gene TRBV28, with 13 bases aligning to TRBD2. The CDR3 extends over 16 amino acids. Losses at the gene ends were 5 bases for V and 6 bases for J; bases not matched to a gene: 10. CDR1 and CDR2 from the germline V gene are MDHEN and SYDVKM.

CDR3 sequence (DNA): TGTGCCTGGAGTGTCCCAGACAGAAACAATCAGCCCCAGCATTTT. It codes for CAWSVPDRNNQPQHF. The chain employs TRBV30 and TRBJ1-5; maybe TRBD1 (5 bases). The CDR3 is 15 residues long. V lost 0 bases and J 3 bases, leaving 12 bases between the germline ends. Germline values: CDR1 GTSNPN, CDR2 SVGIG (reference sequence).

The sample holds a few counts of this clonotype. The J gene is TRBJ2-7, the V gene TRBV7-2; D not resolved. Trimming left V 1 base short and J 6 bases short, with 10 bases between. The CDR3 has 13 residues. Germline-derived CDR1 and CDR2 are SGHTA and FQGNSA. CDR3 bases: TGTGCCAGCAGCTTAGTAGGACGGGTCGAGCAGTACTTC. Residues: CASSLVGRVEQYF.

This clonotype was found many times. The J gene is TRBJ1-2, the V gene TRBV14, with no clear D. V lost 4 bases and J 8 bases, leaving 14 bases between the germline ends. The CDR3 loop spans 13 amino acids. CDR1 is SGHDN and CDR2 is FVKESK in the germline V gene. The DNA of the CDR3 is TGTGCCAGCAGCCCGTCCCGCCTTGGGGGCTACACCTTC. Its protein product is CASSPSRLGGYTF.

Remarks on this clonotype: This may be a read error: a much more frequent sequence differs by one nucleotide. J is TRBJ2-2 and V is TRBV7-6; a weak D match, TRBD2 (6 bases). CDR3 size: 13 residues. Germline V lookup: CDR1 SGHVS, CDR2 FNYEAQ. The CDR3 nucleotides read TGTGTCAACCGGGACTTAAACACCGGGGAGCTGTTTTTT. Residues: CVNRDLNTGELFF.

This clonotype occurred a few times. This rearrangement joins TRBV6-2 or TRBV6-3 to TRBJ1-5, with D hard to call. Looked up from germline, CDR1 is MNHEY and CDR2 is SVGEGT. Deletions cut 2 bases from V and 4 bases from J, with 9 bases between. This CDR3 contains 14 residues. The CDR3 DNA reads TGTGCCAGCAGTTACGTAGGGAGGAATCAGCCCCAGCATTTT. This codes for CASSYVGRNQPQHF.

This clonotype was observed a handful of times. V gene TRBV15 combines with J gene TRBJ1-4; no firm D call. The CDR3 spans 15 residues. V was cut by 1 base and J by 4 bases, with 10 bases left in between. Germline loops: CDR1 LNHNV, CDR2 YYDKDF (reference sequence). CDR3 protein: CATSRVSYYNEKLFF. CDR3 bases: TGTGCCACCAGCAGAGTAAGCTACTATAATGAAAAACTGTTTTTT.

This clonotype was detected many times. The chain joins TRBV3-1 to TRBJ2-7; 10 nucleotides agree with TRBD2. The trim removed 4 bases at V and 4 bases at J, leaving 10 bases unmatched. Per the germline V gene, CDR1 is LGHDT and CDR2 is YNNKEL (reference sequence). The CDR3 has 16 residues. CDR3 loop: CASSRGSGRATYEQYF. CDR3 bases: TGTGCCAGCAGCCGGGGGAGCGGGAGGGCCACTTACGAGCAGTACTTC.

A few counts support this clonotype. The DNA for the CDR3 is TGTGCCAGCAGTCGGGGGCGAGGCCCCAGGGCTTTCTTT. Translation gives CASSRGRGPRAFF. V is TRBV28 and J is TRBJ1-1, with a tentative D call TRBD1 (6 bases). The CDR3 totals 13 residues. CDR1 is MDHEN, CDR2 SYDVKM, per germline. Trimming took off 5 bases at V and 11 bases at J, with 18 bases between the two ends.

The chain couples TRBV9 to TRBJ2-1; no clear D. The CDR3 is 12 amino acids. The V gene's germline CDR1 is SGDLS and CDR2 YYNGEE. The V end was cut by 4 bases, the J end by 10 bases, with 12 bases between. CDR3 nucleotides: TGTGCCAGCAGCCTAGGAGACGACGAGCAGTTCTTC. Residues: CASSLGDDEQFF.

This clonotype was seen ten or more times. This sequence joins TRBV18 and TRBJ2-4; D is undetermined. This CDR3 has 13 residues. Germline-derived CDR1 and CDR2 are KGHSH and LQKENI. Deletions cut 0 bases from V and 4 bases from J, with 4 bases between. The CDR3 coding sequence is TGTGCCAGCTCACCACCGGGAAAAAACATTCAGTACTTC. This gives the protein CASSPPGKNIQYF.

This rearrangement joins TRBV6-5 to TRBJ2-5; 10 bases are a match to TRBD1. Germline V lookup: CDR1 MNHEY, CDR2 SVGAGI. This CDR3 region has 15 residues. V dropped 4 bases and J dropped 3; count of bases not matched to a gene: 5. The CDR3 sequence: CASSSLGTGEETQYF. CDR3 nucleotides: TGTGCCAGCAGTTCCCTGGGGACAGGGGAAGAGACCCAGTACTTC.

V gene TRBV20-1 combines with J gene TRBJ2-7, with 8 nucleotides matching TRBD1. With 5 bases clipped from V and 5 bases from J, the junction kept 8 bases outside the gene matches. CDR1 DFQATT and CDR2 SNEGSKA come from the germline V gene (reference sequence). The CDR3 contains 13 residues. The CDR3 nucleotides are TGCAGTGCTCCCAGACAGGGGAGCCACGAGCAGTACTTC. It specifies CSAPRQGSHEQYF.

This clonotype has a count of ten or more. This chain connects TRBV24-1 to TRBJ1-1; D might be TRBD1 (5 bases). This CDR3 comprises 13 residues. Trimming cost V 4 bases and J 10 bases, with 15 bases left between them. CDR1 is KGHDR, CDR2 SFDVKD, per germline. This CDR3 is CATSDQGITGAFF. The CDR3 nucleotides read TGTGCCACCAGTGACCAGGGAATAACGGGAGCTTTCTTT.

In its sample, this clonotype was seen a few times. The V and J genes are TRBV30 and TRBJ1-3; D is unclear. Germline CDR1 and CDR2: GTSNPN and SVGIG (reference sequence). V shed 8 bases and J shed 4 bases, with 15 bases lying between them. The CDR3 length is 13 residues. CDR3 bases: TGTGCCGTAGGTCGGGGAAAGGGAAACACCATATATTTT. This codes for CAVGRGKGNTIYF. Complete variable domain (other parts from reference TRBV30 and TRBJ1-3): SQTIHQWPATLVQPVGSPLSLECTVEGTSNPNLYWYRQAAGRGLQLLFYSVGIGQISSEVPQNLSASRPQDRQFILSSKKLLLSDSGFYLCAVGRGKGNTIYFGEGSWLTVV.

V gene TRBV4-3 combines with J gene TRBJ2-1; TRBD2 matches 9 bases. The CDR3 sequence is 18 residues long. V lost 0 bases, J lost 4 bases, and 10 bases stayed unmatched. Germline V lookup: CDR1 LGHNA, CDR2 YSLEER. DNA of the CDR3: TGCGCCAGCAGCCAAGATACTTCGGCGGGAGGGGGTTACAATGAGCAGTTCTTC. Its protein product is CASSQDTSAGGGYNEQFF.